A single sample gave rise to the 18 T cell receptor beta chains below, sequenced in a study of T-cell memory formation after mild COVID-19. TCRdb reprocessed the 5' RACE reads via MiXCR and lists one record per CDR3 protein. The sample holds 190,000 or so distinct CDR3 sequences, around 21% seen once. Sequencing used PBMCs or a T cell subset sorted from them (not recorded which). These receptors were taken from an adult woman who had mild COVID-19 (a few samples of this study predate the infection). Cell type and time point are not known.

The V and J genes are TRBV7-6 and TRBJ2-5; 8 bases agree with TRBD2. Germline CDR1 SGHVS, CDR2 FNYEAQ. The CDR3 length is 16 residues. The trim removed 5 bases at V and 3 bases at J, leaving 11 bases unmatched. Here the CDR3 reads CASSPRGGRVEETQYF. CDR3 sequence (DNA): TGTGCCAGCAGCCCCCGGGGGGGGCGTGTGGAAGAGACCCAGTACTTC.

The chain has TRBV7-6 and TRBJ1-2; weak D call: TRBD1 (6 bases). Germline assignment: CDR1 SGHVS and CDR2 FNYEAQ. V was clipped by 8 bases and J by 8 bases, with 15 bases between them. The CDR3 runs to 12 residues. For the CDR3, the DNA is TGTGCCAGCTCAAAGGGGGTAGGAGGCTACACCTTC. This sequence encodes CASSKGVGGYTF.

This clonotype was seen a handful of times. J is TRBJ2-7 and V is TRBV6-2 or TRBV6-3, with 7 positions matching TRBD1. V lost 2 bases, J lost 3 bases, and 10 bases stayed unmatched. This CDR3 spans 16 amino acids. Germline loops: CDR1 MNHEY, CDR2 SVGEGT. CDR3 in amino acids: CASSYPKTGSDYEQYF. Here the CDR3 DNA reads TGTGCCAGCAGTTACCCGAAGACAGGGTCCGACTACGAGCAGTACTTC.

This chain uses TRBV3-1 with TRBJ2-3, with TRBD2 matching over 13 bases. The CDR3 consists of 20 residues. In germline, CDR1 is LGHDT, CDR2 YNNKEL (reference sequence). V trimming: 3 bases; J trimming: 0 bases; junction bases outside the gene matches: 12. The CDR3 here is CASSHPVRRGLAGSTDTQYF. Written as DNA, the CDR3 is TGTGCCAGCAGCCATCCAGTACGCCGGGGACTAGCGGGGAGCACAGATACGCAGTATTTT.

This clonotype was detected only a few times. CDR3: CASSYSLSYEQYF. The CDR3 DNA reads as TGTGCCAGCAGTTACTCCCTTTCCTACGAGCAGTACTTC. The chain combines TRBV6-2 or TRBV6-3 with TRBJ2-7, with D hard to call. Germline V gene sequence: CDR1 MNHEY, CDR2 SVGEGT. The CDR3 has 13 residues. The V end was cut by 0 bases, the J end by 1 base, with 4 bases between.

This clonotype has at least ten counts. CDR3: CASSLFWSGSGTEDNYGYTF. For the CDR3, the DNA is TGCGCCAGCAGCTTGTTCTGGTCTGGCTCGGGGACGGAGGATAACTATGGCTACACCTTC. The chain has TRBV5-1 and TRBJ1-2; D might be TRBD1 (5 bases). In germline, CDR1 is SGHRS, CDR2 YFSETQ. V lost 1 base and J lost 1, with 26 bases in between. The CDR3 runs to 20 residues.

The chain joins TRBV7-3 to TRBJ2-2; TRBD1 matches 8 bases. With 5 bases clipped from V and 2 bases from J, the junction kept 7 bases outside the gene matches. This CDR3 spans 16 amino acids. In germline, CDR1 is SGHTA, CDR2 FQGTGA. The CDR3 loop is CASSPATGANTGELFF. CDR3 nucleotides: TGTGCCAGCAGCCCTGCGACAGGGGCTAACACCGGGGAGCTGTTTTTT.

This clonotype was detected a few times. The chain links TRBV6-2 or TRBV6-3 to TRBJ2-1, with D perhaps TRBD1 (7 bases). Germline-derived CDR1 and CDR2 are MNHEY and SVGEGT. This CDR3 region has 12 residues. V dropped 7 bases and J dropped 7 bases, with 11 bases sitting between them. Here the CDR3 reads CASTSGGNEQFF. The CDR3 bases are TGTGCCAGCACGTCAGGGGGGAATGAGCAGTTCTTC.

The chain is built from TRBV24-1 and TRBJ2-2; perhaps TRBD1 as D (5 bases). Germline values: CDR1 KGHDR, CDR2 SFDVKD. Trimming removed 7 bases at V and 6 bases at J, with 11 bases between. The CDR3 is 13 residues long. The CDR3 DNA follows: TGTGCCACCAGCCCACAGGTCCCCGGGGAGCTGTTTTTT. Encoded protein: CATSPQVPGELFF.

This clonotype has only a few counts. The V gene is TRBV12-3 or TRBV12-4, the J gene TRBJ2-2; D call uncertain. The CDR3 is 12 residues long. Between the trimmed V and J ends, which lost 7 bases and 5 bases, there was a span of 8 bases. CDR3 in amino acids: CASNTETGELFF. Written as DNA, the CDR3 is TGTGCCAGCAACACAGAGACCGGGGAGCTGTTTTTT.

The chain couples TRBV19 to TRBJ2-1; 8 bases are a match to TRBD2. J gave up 2 bases and V 1 base, and 1 base lay outside the gene matches. This CDR3 contains 15 residues. Germline V CDR1 and CDR2: LNHDA, SQIVND (reference sequence). Here the CDR3 reads CASSIGGGTYNEQFF. The CDR3 DNA sequence: TGTGCCAGTAGTATAGGCGGGGGGACCTACAATGAGCAGTTCTTC.

The chain uses TRBV6-2 or TRBV6-3 and TRBJ2-7; tentatively, D is TRBD1 (6 bases). CDR1 is MNHEY and CDR2 is SVGEGT in the germline V gene. V was shortened by 5 bases and J by 0 bases, with 11 bases between the two germline ends. The CDR3 is 14 amino acids. CDR3 bases: TGTGCCAGCAGTGGACAGTTCAGCTCCTACGAGCAGTACTTC. Translation gives CASSGQFSSYEQYF.

The chain joins TRBV7-9 to TRBJ2-5; 10 bases align to TRBD2. The germline V gene has CDR1 SEHNR and CDR2 FQNEAQ (reference sequence). There are 16 residues in the CDR3. V trimming: 6 bases; J trimming: 1 base; junction bases outside the gene matches: 8. The CDR3 region has the DNA TGTGCCAGCAGATTGGGACTAGCGCCTGCCCAAGAGACCCAGTACTTC. Protein sequence: CASRLGLAPAQETQYF.

CDR3 bases: TGTGCCAGCAGCTCTCGACAGGCCGGTTACTACACCTTC. It is translated as CASSSRQAGYYTF. The rearrangement uses TRBV7-9 and TRBJ1-2; weak D call: TRBD1 (6 bases). This CDR3 region has 13 residues. From germline, CDR1 is SEHNR and CDR2 FQNEAQ (reference sequence). The V gene lost 4 bases and the J gene lost 10 bases, with 16 bases spanning the gap. Using reference TRBV7-9 and TRBJ1-2 for the parts outside the CDR3, the full variable domain is DTGVSQNPRHKITKRGQNVTFRCDPISEHNRLYWYRQTLGQGPEFLTYFQNEAQLEKSRLLSDRFSAERPKGSFSTLEIQRTEQGDSAMYLCASSSRQAGYYTFGSGTRLTVV.

The table lists this clonotype with many counts. In DNA form, the CDR3 reads TGTGCCAGCAGCTTAGGGCTAGCGGGAGTAGGTGAGCAGTTCTTC. As protein: CASSLGLAGVGEQFF. The rearrangement uses TRBV7-6 and TRBJ2-1; 10 nucleotides align to TRBD2. The CDR3 totals 15 residues. After removal of 1 base from V and 9 bases from J, the junction contained 6 bases not matched to a gene. Looked up from germline, CDR1 is SGHVS and CDR2 is FNYEAQ.

J is TRBJ2-7 and V is TRBV9; D remains unclear. There are 15 residues in the CDR3. Germline CDR1 and CDR2: SGDLS and YYNGEE. The V gene lost 4 bases and the J gene lost 2 bases, with 16 bases spanning the gap. CDR3 sequence reads: CASSPPGPQPYEQYF. CDR3 in DNA: TGTGCCAGCAGCCCCCCAGGACCGCAACCCTACGAGCAGTACTTC.

V and J are TRBV6-5 and TRBJ2-3, with 8 bases matching TRBD2. Germline V gene lookup returns CDR1 MNHEY and CDR2 SVGAGI. Trimming cost V 2 bases and J 3 bases; bases outside gene matches: 16. This CDR3 is 19 amino acids long. The CDR3, as DNA: TGTGCCAGCAGTTACGCCGGGGCCCTCGCGGGAGGAGTGACAGATACGCAGTATTTT. The encoded protein is CASSYAGALAGGVTDTQYF.

This chain links TRBV7-8 with TRBJ2-4; D gene ambiguous. Per germline, CDR1 SGHVS and CDR2 FQNEAQ. V dropped 3 bases and J dropped 9 bases, with 9 bases sitting between them. The CDR3 runs 12 residues. DNA for the CDR3: TGTGCCAGCAGCTTGTCGGGTGGCATTCAGTACTTC. It specifies CASSLSGGIQYF.